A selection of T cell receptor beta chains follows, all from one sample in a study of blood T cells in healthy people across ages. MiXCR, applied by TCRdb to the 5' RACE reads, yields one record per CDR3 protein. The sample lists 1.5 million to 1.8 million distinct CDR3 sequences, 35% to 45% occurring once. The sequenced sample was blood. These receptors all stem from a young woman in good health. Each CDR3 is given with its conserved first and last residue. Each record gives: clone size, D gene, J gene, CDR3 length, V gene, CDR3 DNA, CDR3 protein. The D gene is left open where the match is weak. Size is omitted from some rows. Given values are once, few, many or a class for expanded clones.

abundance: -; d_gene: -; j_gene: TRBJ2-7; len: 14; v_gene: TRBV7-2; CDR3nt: TGTGCCAGCGGCAATAGCGGATTCTCCTACGAGCAGTACTTC; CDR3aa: CASGNSGFSYEQYF
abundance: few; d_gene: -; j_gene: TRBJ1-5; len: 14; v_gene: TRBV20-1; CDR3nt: TGCAGTGCTAGTAGCGGGAATGATTATCAGCCCCAGCATTTT; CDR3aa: CSASSGNDYQPQHF
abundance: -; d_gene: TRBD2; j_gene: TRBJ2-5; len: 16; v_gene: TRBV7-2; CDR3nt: TGTGCCAGCAGTTCACTAGCGGGTAGACTACGATATGAGCAGTACTTC; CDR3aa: CASSSLAGRLRYEQYF
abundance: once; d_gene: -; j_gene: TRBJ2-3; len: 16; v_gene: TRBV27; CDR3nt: TGTGCCAGCAGTTTTCGGGTAGCGGATTTCACAGATACGCAGTATTTT; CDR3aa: CASSFRVADFTDTQYF
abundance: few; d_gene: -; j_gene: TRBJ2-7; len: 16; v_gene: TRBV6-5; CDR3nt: TGTGCCAGCAGTTACTCAATAGTTGGACATACTTACGAGCAGTACTTC; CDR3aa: CASSYSIVGHTYEQYF
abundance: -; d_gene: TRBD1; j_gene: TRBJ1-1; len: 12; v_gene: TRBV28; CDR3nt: TGTGCCAGCAGTTCGACAGGGGTAGGAGCTTTCTTT; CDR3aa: CASSSTGVGAFF
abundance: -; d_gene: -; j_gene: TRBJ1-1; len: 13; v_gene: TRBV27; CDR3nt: TGTGCCAGCAGTTCGCACTTGGGGGCGGAAGCTTTCTTT; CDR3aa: CASSSHLGAEAFF
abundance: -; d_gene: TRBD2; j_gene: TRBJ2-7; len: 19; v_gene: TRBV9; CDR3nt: TGTGCCAGCAGCGGGACTAGCGGTATATCATGGAGCTCCTACAATGAGCAGTACTTC; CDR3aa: CASSGTSGISWSSYNEQYF
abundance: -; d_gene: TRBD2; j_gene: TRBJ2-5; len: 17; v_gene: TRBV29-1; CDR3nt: TGCAGCGCACCGGGACTAGCGGGGGGCGACTCTCAAGAGACCCAGTACTTC; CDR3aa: CSAPGLAGGDSQETQYF
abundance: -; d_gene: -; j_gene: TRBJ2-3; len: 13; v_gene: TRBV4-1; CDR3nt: TGCGCCAGCAGCCAAGATCCCGCGACAATGGCGTATTTT; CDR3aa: CASSQDPATMAYF
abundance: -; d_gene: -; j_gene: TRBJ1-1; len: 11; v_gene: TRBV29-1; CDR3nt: TGCAGCCACAGAGAGAACACTGAAGCTTTCTTT; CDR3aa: CSHRENTEAFF
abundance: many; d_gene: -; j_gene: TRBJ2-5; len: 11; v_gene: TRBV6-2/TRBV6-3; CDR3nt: TGTGCCAGCAGTTACTCGGAGACCCAGTACTTC; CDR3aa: CASSYSETQYF
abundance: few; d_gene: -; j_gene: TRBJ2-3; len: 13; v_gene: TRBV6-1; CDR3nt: TGTGCCAGCAGTGAAGTGGTCACAGATACGCAGTATTTT; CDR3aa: CASSEVVTDTQYF
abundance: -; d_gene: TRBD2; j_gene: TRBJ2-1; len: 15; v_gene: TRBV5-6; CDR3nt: TGTGCCAGCTGTTATAGGGCTAGCGGGCGGCATGAGCAGTTCTTC; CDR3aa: CASCYRASGRHEQFF
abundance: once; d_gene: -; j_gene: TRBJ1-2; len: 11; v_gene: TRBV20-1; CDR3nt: TGCAGTGCCCCCGCGGACTATGGCTACACCTTC; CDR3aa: CSAPADYGYTF
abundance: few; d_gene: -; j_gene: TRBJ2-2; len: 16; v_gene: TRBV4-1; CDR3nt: TGCGCCAGCAGCCAGTCTGGGGGCCCCTACACCGGGGAGCTGTTTTTT; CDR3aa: CASSQSGGPYTGELFF
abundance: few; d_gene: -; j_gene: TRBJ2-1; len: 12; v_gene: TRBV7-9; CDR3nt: TGTGCCAGCAGCGAGGGCCCGGGCGAGCAGTTCTTC; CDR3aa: CASSEGPGEQFF
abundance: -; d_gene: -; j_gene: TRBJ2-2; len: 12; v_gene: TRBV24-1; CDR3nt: TGTGCCACCGACTCCACCACCGGGGAGCTGTTTTTT; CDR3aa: CATDSTTGELFF
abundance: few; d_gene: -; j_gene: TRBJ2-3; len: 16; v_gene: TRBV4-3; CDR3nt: TGCGCCAGCAGCCAAGAATTCGGCAGCCCCACAGATACGCAGTATTTT; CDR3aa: CASSQEFGSPTDTQYF
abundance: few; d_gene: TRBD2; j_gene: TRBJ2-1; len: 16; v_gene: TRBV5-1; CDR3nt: TGCGCCAGCAGCCCCACCTCTAGCGGGAGTTACAATGAGCAGTTCTTC; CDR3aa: CASSPTSSGSYNEQFF
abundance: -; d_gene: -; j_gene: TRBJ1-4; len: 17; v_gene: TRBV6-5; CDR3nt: TGTGCCAGCAGTTACTCGAGATTGTCGGCAGTTAATGAAAAACTGTTTTTT; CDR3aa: CASSYSRLSAVNEKLFF
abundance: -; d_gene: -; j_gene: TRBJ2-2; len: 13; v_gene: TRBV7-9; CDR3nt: TGTGCCAGCATGGAGGGGGCGGCCGGGGAGCTGTTTTTT; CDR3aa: CASMEGAAGELFF
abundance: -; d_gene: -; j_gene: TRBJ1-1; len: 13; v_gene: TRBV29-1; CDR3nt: TGCAGCGTCCCCCCGGACAGTCACACTGAAGCTTTCTTT; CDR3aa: CSVPPDSHTEAFF
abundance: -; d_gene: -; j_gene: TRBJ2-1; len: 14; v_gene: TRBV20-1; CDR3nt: TGCAGTGCAGAAGGTGGGAAATCCTACAATGAGCAGTTCTTC; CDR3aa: CSAEGGKSYNEQFF
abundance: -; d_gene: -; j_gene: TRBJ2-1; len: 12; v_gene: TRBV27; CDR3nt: TGTGCCAGCAGCCTAAAGGGGCAGGAGCAGTTCTTC; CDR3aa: CASSLKGQEQFF
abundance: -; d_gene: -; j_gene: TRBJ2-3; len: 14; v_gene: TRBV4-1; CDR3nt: TGCGCCAGCAGCCAAGAACCCAACACAGATACGCAGTATTTT; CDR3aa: CASSQEPNTDTQYF
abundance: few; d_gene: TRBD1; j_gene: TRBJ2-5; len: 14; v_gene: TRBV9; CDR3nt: TGTGCCAGCAGCGTAGTAGCCAGGGGGGAGACCCAGTACTTC; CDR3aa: CASSVVARGETQYF
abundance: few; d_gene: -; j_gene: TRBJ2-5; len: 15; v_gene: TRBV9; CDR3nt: TGTGCCAGCAGCGAAGGAGCTATCTACACGGAGACCCAGTACTTC; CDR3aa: CASSEGAIYTETQYF
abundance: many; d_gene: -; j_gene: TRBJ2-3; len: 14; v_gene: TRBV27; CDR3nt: TGTGCCAGCAGCGTCGACGGGCCCACAGATACGCAGTATTTT; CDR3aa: CASSVDGPTDTQYF
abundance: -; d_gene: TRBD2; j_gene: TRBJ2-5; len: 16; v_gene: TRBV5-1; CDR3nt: TGCGCCAGCAGCTTTGGGACTAGCGGGGGGCAAGAGACCCAGTACTTC; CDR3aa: CASSFGTSGGQETQYF
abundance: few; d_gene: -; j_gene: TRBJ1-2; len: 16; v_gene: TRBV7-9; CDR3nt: TGTGCCAGCAGCTTAAAATCACACCACGGACCGTACGGCTACACCTTC; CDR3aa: CASSLKSHHGPYGYTF
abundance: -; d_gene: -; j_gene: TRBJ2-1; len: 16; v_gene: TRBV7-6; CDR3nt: TGTGCCAGCAGCTTAACCTGGATGTTGAGGGGCAATGAGCAGTTCTTC; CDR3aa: CASSLTWMLRGNEQFF
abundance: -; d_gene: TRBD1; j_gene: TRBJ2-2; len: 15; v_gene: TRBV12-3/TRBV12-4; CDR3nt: TGTGCCAGCCAAAAGGGACAGCTAGACACCGGGGAGCTGTTTTTT; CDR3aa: CASQKGQLDTGELFF
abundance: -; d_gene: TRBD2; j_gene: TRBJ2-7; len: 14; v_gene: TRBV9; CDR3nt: TGTGCCAGCAGCGTAGGGATCGGGGGGTACGAGCAGTACTTC; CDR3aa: CASSVGIGGYEQYF
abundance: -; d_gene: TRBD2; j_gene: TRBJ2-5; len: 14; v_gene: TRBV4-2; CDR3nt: TGTGCCAGCAGCCAAATAGCGGGAGAGGAGACCCAGTACTTC; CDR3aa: CASSQIAGEETQYF
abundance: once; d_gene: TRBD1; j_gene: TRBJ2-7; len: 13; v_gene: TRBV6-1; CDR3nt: TGTGCCACTTCACAGGGGAACCCCTACGAGCAGTACTTC; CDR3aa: CATSQGNPYEQYF
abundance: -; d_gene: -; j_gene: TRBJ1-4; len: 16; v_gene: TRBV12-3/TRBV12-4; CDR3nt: TGTGCCAGCAGGCTAAGGGTGTCAGGGTCTAATGAAAAACTGTTTTTT; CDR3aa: CASRLRVSGSNEKLFF
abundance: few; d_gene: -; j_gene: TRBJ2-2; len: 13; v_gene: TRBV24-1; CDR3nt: TGTGCCACCAGTGGGACATCTTCCGGGGAGCTGTTTTTT; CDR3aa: CATSGTSSGELFF
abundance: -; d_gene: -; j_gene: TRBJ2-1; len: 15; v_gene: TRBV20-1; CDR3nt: TGCAGTGCTAGTAACCGGGGGCTGACGAAGAATGAGCAGTTCTTC; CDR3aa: CSASNRGLTKNEQFF
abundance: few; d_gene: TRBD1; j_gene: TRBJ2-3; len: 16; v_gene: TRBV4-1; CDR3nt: TGCGCCAGCAGCTACCCCCGGGACAGGGGCACAGATACGCAGTATTTT; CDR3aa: CASSYPRDRGTDTQYF
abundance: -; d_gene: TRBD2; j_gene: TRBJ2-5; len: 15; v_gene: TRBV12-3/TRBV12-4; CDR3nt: TGTGCCAGCAGTTTACAGGCTAGCGGACCGATCCGGCAGTACTTC; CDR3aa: CASSLQASGPIRQYF
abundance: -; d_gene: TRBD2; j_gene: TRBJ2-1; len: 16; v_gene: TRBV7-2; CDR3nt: TGTGCCAGCAGCGCAGCCGGGACTAGCGGCGTTTATGAGCAGTTCTTC; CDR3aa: CASSAAGTSGVYEQFF
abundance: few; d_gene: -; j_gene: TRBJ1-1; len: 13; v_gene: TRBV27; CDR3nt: TGTGCCAGCAGTTTATTGGGTCACACTGAAGCTTTCTTT; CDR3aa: CASSLLGHTEAFF
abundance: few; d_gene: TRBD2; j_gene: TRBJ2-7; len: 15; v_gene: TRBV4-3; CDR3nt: TGCGCCAGCAGCTTAAGGGCGGGGGGAAACTACGAGCAGTACTTC; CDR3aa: CASSLRAGGNYEQYF
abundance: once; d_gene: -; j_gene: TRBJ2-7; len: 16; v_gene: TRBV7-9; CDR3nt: TGTGCCAGCAGCCCGCCGGCGGGGGACAGACGCTACGAGCAGTACTTC; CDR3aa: CASSPPAGDRRYEQYF
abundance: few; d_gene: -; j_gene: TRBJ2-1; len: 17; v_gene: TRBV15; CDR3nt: TGTGCCACTAGGACGGCAGGGCCCCTTAGCTCCTACAATGAGCAGTTCTTC; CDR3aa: CATRTAGPLSSYNEQFF
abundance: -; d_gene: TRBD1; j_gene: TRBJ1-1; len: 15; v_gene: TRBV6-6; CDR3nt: TGTGCCAGCAGCTACTCTGGACAGGGTGCCACTGAAGCTTTCTTT; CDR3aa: CASSYSGQGATEAFF
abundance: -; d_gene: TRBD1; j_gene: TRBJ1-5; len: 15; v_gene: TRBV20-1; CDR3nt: TGCAGTGCTAGAAGAGGACAGGGCAGCAATCAGCCCCAGCATTTT; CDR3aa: CSARRGQGSNQPQHF
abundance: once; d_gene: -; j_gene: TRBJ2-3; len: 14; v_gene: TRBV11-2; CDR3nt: TGTGCCAGCAGCTCTTTGGGCCTTGGGGATACGCAGTATTTT; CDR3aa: CASSSLGLGDTQYF
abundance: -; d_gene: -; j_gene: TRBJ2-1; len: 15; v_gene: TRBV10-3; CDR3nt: TGTGCCATCAGTGAGCCCGGACAGATGAACAATGAGCAGTTCTTC; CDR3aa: CAISEPGQMNNEQFF
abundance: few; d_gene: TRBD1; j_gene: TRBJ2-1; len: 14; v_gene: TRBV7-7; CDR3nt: TGTGCTAGCAGCCCCGGACAGGGCGGCAATGAGCAGTTCTTC; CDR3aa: CASSPGQGGNEQFF
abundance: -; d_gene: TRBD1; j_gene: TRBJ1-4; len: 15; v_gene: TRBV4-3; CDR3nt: TGCGCCAGCAGCCAACCGACAGGGACTAATGAAAAACTGTTTTTT; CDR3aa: CASSQPTGTNEKLFF
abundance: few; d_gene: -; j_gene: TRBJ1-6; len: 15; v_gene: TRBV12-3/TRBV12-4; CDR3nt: TGTGCCAGCAGTTTCGGGCGGGGCTATAATTCACCCCTCCACTTT; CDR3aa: CASSFGRGYNSPLHF
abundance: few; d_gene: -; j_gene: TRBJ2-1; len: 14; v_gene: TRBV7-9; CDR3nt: TGTGCCAGCAGCCGTGGGGAGACCTACAATGAGCAGTTCTTC; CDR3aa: CASSRGETYNEQFF
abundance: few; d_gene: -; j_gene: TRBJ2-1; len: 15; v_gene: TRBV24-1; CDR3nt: TGTGCCACCAGTGAGGGTGATCTATGGGACAATGAGCAGTTCTTC; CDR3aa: CATSEGDLWDNEQFF
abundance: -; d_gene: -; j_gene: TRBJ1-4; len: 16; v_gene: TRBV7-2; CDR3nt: TGTGCCAGCAGCTTAGCGACCGGACAACTTAATGAAAAACTGTTTTTT; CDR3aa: CASSLATGQLNEKLFF
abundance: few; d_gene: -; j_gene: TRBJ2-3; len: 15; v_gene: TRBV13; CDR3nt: TGTGCCAGCAGCCCGGGTAGGGAGCTTAGTCATACGCAGTATTTT; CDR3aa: CASSPGRELSHTQYF
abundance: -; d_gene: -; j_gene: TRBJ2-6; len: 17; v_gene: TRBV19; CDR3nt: TGTGCCAGTAGTATAGATATTCTCACCTCTGGGGCCAACGTCCTGACTTTC; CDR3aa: CASSIDILTSGANVLTF
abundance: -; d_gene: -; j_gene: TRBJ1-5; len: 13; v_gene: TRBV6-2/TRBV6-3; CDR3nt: TGTGCCAGCACCCTCTATCAGCAGCAGCCCCAGCATTTT; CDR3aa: CASTLYQQQPQHF